These 25 T cell receptor beta chains were sequenced from one sample in a study of ipilimumab plus nivolumab after autologous stem cell transplantation. Some clones are missing from TCRdb's copy, which holds only in-frame ones; the method was immunoSEQ multiplex PCR. The table includes about 24,000 clones, around 83% detected once. Source: PBMCs, taken in a trial of ipilimumab plus nivolumab as post-transplant consolidation. The receptor set was obtained from a male donor with diffuse large B-cell lymphoma.

The count of this clone is one. The CDR3 nucleotides read TGTGCCAGCAGCCCCCGGGTGGACACTGAAGCTTTCTTT. Its translation: CASSPRVDTEAFF. The chain carries TRBV9 and TRBJ1-1; D call uncertain. Germline V gene data show CDR1 as SGDLS and CDR2 as YYNGEE. The CDR3 loop spans 13 amino acids. Between the trimmed V and J ends, which lost 4 bases and 3 bases, there was a span of 10 bases. The complete variable domain, with remaining parts taken from reference TRBV9 and TRBJ1-1, reads DSGVTQTPKHLITATGQRVTLRCSPRSGDLSVYWYQQSLDQGLQFLIQYYNGEERAKGNILERFSAQQFPDLHSELNLSSLELGDSALYFCASSPRVDTEAFFGQGTRLTVV.

The chain carries TRBV10-2 and TRBJ2-2; D ambiguous. Looked up from germline, CDR1 is WSHSY and CDR2 is SAAADI. The V end was cut by 7 bases, the J end by 5 bases, with 11 bases between. The CDR3 consists of 13 residues. CDR3 protein: CASNPQLTGELFF. CDR3 DNA sequence: TGCGCCAGCAACCCCCAACTAACCGGGGAGCTGTTTTTT.

This clone was detected only a few times. The chain employs TRBV4-2 and TRBJ1-2, with 10 bases matching TRBD1. Germline loops: CDR1 LGHNA, CDR2 YNFKEQ. After removal of 0 bases from V and 6 bases from J, the junction contained 4 bases not matched to a gene. The CDR3 runs 15 residues. The CDR3 protein is CASSQDLDRGNGYTF. The CDR3, as DNA: TGTGCCAGCAGCCAAGACCTGGACAGGGGGAATGGCTACACCTTC.

The chain uses TRBV5-4 and TRBJ1-2; the D is unclear. Looked up from germline, CDR1 is SGHNT and CDR2 is YYREEE (reference sequence). This CDR3 contains 13 residues. Trimming removed 0 bases at V and 5 bases at J, with 8 bases between. The CDR3 nucleotides are TGTGCCAGCAGCTTGGTGACAAATTATGGCTACACCTTC. It yields the protein CASSLVTNYGYTF.

This sequence joins TRBV18 and TRBJ2-7, with D maybe TRBD1 (6 bases). The germline CDR1 and CDR2 sequences are KGHSH and LQKENI. The CDR3 is 12 residues long. The V end lost 2 bases, the J end lost 4 bases, and 6 bases lay between the germline ends. CDR3 amino acids: CASSPDRYEQYF. CDR3 bases: TGTGCCAGCTCACCAGACAGGTACGAGCAGTACTTC.

The chain links TRBV4-1 to TRBJ1-1; 11 bases fit TRBD1. Trimming removed 0 bases from V and 3 bases from J; junction bases left unmatched: 9. Germline-derived CDR1 and CDR2 are MGHRA and YSYEKL. The CDR3 contains 18 residues. The CDR3 sequence is CASSQDTWDRGTDTEAFF. The CDR3 bases are TGCGCCAGCAGCCAAGATACTTGGGACAGGGGGACTGACACTGAAGCTTTCTTT.

The DNA of the CDR3 is TGTGCCAGCAGTGACAGCTCCTACGAGCAGTACTTC. Translated, it gives CASSDSSYEQYF. The chain is built from TRBV6-1 and TRBJ2-7; no clear D. Trimming removed 3 bases from V and 0 bases from J, with 3 bases in between. The CDR3 is 12 amino acids. From germline, CDR1 is MNHNS and CDR2 SASEGT.

The genes are TRBV18 and TRBJ1-6; a possible D gene is TRBD1 (6 bases). This CDR3 has 16 amino acids. V was cut by 1 base and J by 7 bases, with 14 bases left in between. Germline V gene data show CDR1 as KGHSH and CDR2 as LQKENI. The CDR3 protein is CASSPLGAGDNSPLHF. In DNA form, the CDR3 reads TGTGCCAGCTCACCACTAGGAGCAGGGGACAATTCACCCCTCCACTTT.

The chain uses TRBV6-1 and TRBJ1-2; unclear D gene. Germline V CDR1 and CDR2: MNHNS, SASEGT. The CDR3 has 13 amino acids. V was shortened by 2 bases and J by 8 bases, with 12 bases between the two germline ends. The CDR3 DNA follows: TGTGCCAGCAGTGAATCAGTTCCCGGAGGCTACACCTTC. Protein sequence: CASSESVPGGYTF.

This chain connects TRBV7-9 to TRBJ1-2; D gene ambiguous. The CDR3 totals 13 residues. Germline V lookup: CDR1 SEHNR, CDR2 FQNEAQ (reference sequence). Trimming cost V 2 bases and J 8 bases, with 12 bases left between them. The CDR3 nucleotides read TGTGCCAGCAGCTTACTCTCGGTTCGAGGCTACACCTTC. It codes for CASSLLSVRGYTF.

V gene TRBV18 combines with J gene TRBJ1-1; D is undetermined. In germline, CDR1 is KGHSH, CDR2 LQKENI. V lost 1 base and J lost 1, with 4 bases in between. The CDR3 spans 13 residues. DNA for the CDR3: TGTGCCAGCTCACCACTCAGGAACACTGAAGCTTTCTTT. Translating gives CASSPLRNTEAFF.

The chain employs TRBV18 and TRBJ1-3, with TRBD1 identical over 9 bases. CDR3 length: 16 amino acids. Germline V CDR1 and CDR2: KGHSH, LQKENI. V was pared by 2 bases and J by 6 bases, with 8 bases of the junction left unmatched. The CDR3 here is CASSPTGQGVENTIYF. CDR3 DNA sequence: TGTGCCAGCTCACCAACGGGACAGGGAGTGGAAAACACCATATATTTT.

This clone was picked up one time. The V and J genes are TRBV2 and TRBJ2-7; D is perhaps TRBD2 (7 bases). Germline V lookup: CDR1 SNHLY, CDR2 FYNNEI. With 7 bases removed from V and 3 bases from J, the gap between germline ends came to 13 bases. CDR3 length: 13 residues. CDR3 DNA sequence: TGTGCCAGCACCGAGGGGGGGTTCTACGAGCAGTACTTC. Encoded protein: CASTEGGFYEQYF.

The CDR3 region has the DNA TGCGCCAGCAGCCCCACACAGGGTGGAAGCAATCAGCCCCAGCATTTT. As protein: CASSPTQGGSNQPQHF. V is TRBV4-1 and J is TRBJ1-5; D might be TRBD1 (6 bases). The CDR3 is 16 amino acids. The germline V gene has CDR1 MGHRA and CDR2 YSYEKL. The V end lost 4 bases, the J end lost 1 base, and 14 bases lay between the germline ends.

V is TRBV7-2 and J is TRBJ2-3, with 7 bases identical to TRBD1. Germline CDR1 is SGHTA and CDR2 is FQGNSA. V trimming: 1 base; J trimming: 2 bases; junction bases outside the gene matches: 12. The CDR3 length is 18 residues. The CDR3 protein is CASSLDRGLVANTDTQYF. For the CDR3, the DNA is TGTGCCAGCAGCTTAGATAGGGGGCTAGTGGCCAACACAGATACGCAGTATTTT.

This chain uses TRBV5-4 with TRBJ2-1, with a tentative D call TRBD1 (5 bases). V was clipped by 2 bases and J by 8 bases, with 14 bases between them. The germline CDR1 and CDR2 sequences are SGHNT and YYREEE (reference sequence). This CDR3 is 14 amino acids long. The chain's CDR3 is CASSFQGRLDEQFF. The CDR3 DNA reads TGTGCCAGCAGCTTTCAGGGAAGGTTAGATGAGCAGTTCTTC.

This chain connects TRBV15 to TRBJ2-6; no clear D. CDR1 and CDR2 (germline): LNHNV, YYDKDF (reference sequence). Between the trimmed V and J ends, which lost 2 bases and 0 bases, there was a span of 2 bases. The CDR3 is 14 residues long. CDR3 DNA sequence: TGTGCCACCAGCAGAAGCTCTGGGGCCAACGTCCTGACTTTC. Protein: CATSRSSGANVLTF.

This chain joins TRBV7-2 and TRBJ1-1; D is uncertain. The germline V gene has CDR1 SGHTA and CDR2 FQGNSA. The CDR3 spans 14 residues. The V end lost 5 bases, the J end lost 1 base, and 11 bases lay between the germline ends. The CDR3 sequence is CASSVDGRNTEAFF. CDR3 nucleotide sequence: TGTGCCAGCAGCGTGGACGGCCGGAACACTGAAGCTTTCTTT.

The CDR3 sequence is CASSPDRGGGELFF. CDR3 nucleotide sequence: TGTGCCAGCAGTCCGGACAGGGGAGGCGGGGAGCTGTTTTTT. This chain uses TRBV6-4 with TRBJ2-2; 9 bases align to TRBD1. Germline trimming cut 5 bases from V and 7 bases from J; bases unmatched to any gene: 5. Germline V gene lookup returns CDR1 MRHNA and CDR2 SNTAGT. The CDR3 consists of 14 residues.

V is TRBV2 and J is TRBJ1-1, with a possible D match to TRBD1 (6 bases). Looked up from germline, CDR1 is SNHLY and CDR2 is FYNNEI. The length of the CDR3 is 13 residues. Deletions cut 2 bases from V and 11 bases from J, with 15 bases between. In DNA, the CDR3 is TGTGCCAGCAGTGAAAGAGAGGGGGGCAGGGCTTTCTTT. The encoded protein is CASSEREGGRAFF.

The chain has TRBV5-1 and TRBJ2-5, with a possible D match to TRBD2 (5 bases). Trimming removed 5 bases from V and 5 bases from J, with 10 bases in between. The CDR3 sequence is 12 residues long. From germline, CDR1 is SGHRS and CDR2 YFSETQ. The CDR3 coding sequence is TGCGCCAGCAGAGTCGGGGATGAGACCCAGTACTTC. This translates into CASRVGDETQYF. The variable domain in full, with the rest retrieved from reference TRBV5-1 and TRBJ2-5, is KAGVTQTPRYLIKTRGQQVTLSCSPISGHRSVSWYQQTPGQGLQFLFEYFSETQRNKGNFPGRFSGRQFSNSRSEMNVSTLELGDSALYLCASRVGDETQYFGPGTRLLVL.

This clone was recorded only once. The chain employs TRBV5-4 and TRBJ2-1; D ambiguous. In germline, CDR1 is SGHNT, CDR2 YYREEE (reference sequence). The CDR3 is 12 amino acids. The V end lost 7 bases, the J end lost 5 bases, and 10 bases lay between the germline ends. The CDR3 DNA reads TGTGCCAGCTCCTGGACCGACAATGAGCAGTTCTTC. It specifies CASSWTDNEQFF.

The CDR3 region is CASSQEEVLTEAFF. In DNA, the CDR3 is TGTGCCAGCAGCCAAGAGGAGGTCTTGACTGAAGCTTTCTTT. This chain joins TRBV4-2 and TRBJ1-1, with D unresolved. The germline CDR1 and CDR2 sequences are LGHNA and YNFKEQ. Trimming removed 0 bases from V and 5 bases from J, with 10 bases in between. This CDR3 comprises 14 residues.

V is TRBV7-9 and J is TRBJ1-2; no clear D. CDR3 length: 14 residues. Germline loops: CDR1 SEHNR, CDR2 FQNEAQ (reference sequence). V gave up 1 base and J gave up 4 bases, with 10 bases separating them. In DNA form, the CDR3 reads TGTGCCAGCAGCTTAGATCCAGCCGGCTATGGCTACACCTTC. Protein sequence: CASSLDPAGYGYTF.

This clone has just one count. The genes are TRBV10-3 and TRBJ1-3; a weak D match, TRBD1 (5 bases). The CDR3 contains 15 residues. Trimming removed 6 bases from V and 0 bases from J, with 12 bases in between. CDR1 is ENHRY and CDR2 is SYGVKD in the germline V gene. The CDR3: CAIRSQANSGNTIYF. CDR3 DNA sequence: TGTGCCATCAGATCACAGGCCAACTCTGGAAACACCATATATTTT.